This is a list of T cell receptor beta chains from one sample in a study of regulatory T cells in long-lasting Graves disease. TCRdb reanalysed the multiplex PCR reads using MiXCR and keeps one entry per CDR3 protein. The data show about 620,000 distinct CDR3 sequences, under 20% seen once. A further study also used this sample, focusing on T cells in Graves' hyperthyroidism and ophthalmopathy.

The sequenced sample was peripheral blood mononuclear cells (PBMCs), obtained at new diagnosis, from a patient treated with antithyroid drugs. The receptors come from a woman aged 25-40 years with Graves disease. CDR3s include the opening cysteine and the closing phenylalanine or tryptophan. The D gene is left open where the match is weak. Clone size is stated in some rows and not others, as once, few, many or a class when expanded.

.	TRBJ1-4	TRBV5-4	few	TGTGCCAGCAGCTTGAAGGGTGAAAAACTGTTTTTT	CASSLKGEKLFF
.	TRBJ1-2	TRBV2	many	TGTGCCAATGTCGGACAGCCTGGCAACTATGGCTACACCTTC	CANVGQPGNYGYTF
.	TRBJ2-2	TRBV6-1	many	TGTGCCAGCAGTAGGGACACGGACTACATCACCGGGGAGCTGTTTTTT	CASSRDTDYITGELFF
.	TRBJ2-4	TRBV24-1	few	TGTGCCACCAGTGATTATGAAAACATTCAGTACTTC	CATSDYENIQYF
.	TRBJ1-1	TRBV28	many	TGTGCCAGCAGTTCTCCGGGTGGGGACACTGAAGCTTTCTTT	CASSSPGGDTEAFF
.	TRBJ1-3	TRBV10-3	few	TGTGCCATCAGGGGGACGGCTGGAAACACCATATATTTT	CAIRGTAGNTIYF
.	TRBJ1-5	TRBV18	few	TGTGCCAGCTCGAGACAGGATGGACAGCCCCAGCATTTT	CASSRQDGQPQHF
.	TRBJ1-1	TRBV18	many	TGTGCCAGCTCACCACCGATGGGAACTGAAGCTTTCTTT	CASSPPMGTEAFF
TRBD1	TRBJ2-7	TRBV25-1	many	TGTGCCAGCAGTGAATGGGACAGGGCAGCGAGCAGGTACTTC	CASSEWDRAASRYF
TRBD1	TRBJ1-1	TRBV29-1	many	TGCAGCGTTGGAAATCCAGGGGGAGGTGAAGCTTTCTTT	CSVGNPGGGEAFF
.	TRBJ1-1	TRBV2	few	TGTGCCATACTGGCAGGGTTGGTGTACACTGAAGCTTTCTTT	CAILAGLVYTEAFF
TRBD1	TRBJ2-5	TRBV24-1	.	TGTGCCACCAGTGATCCCTCTACAGGGGATGTTCAAGAGACCCAGTACTTC	CATSDPSTGDVQETQYF
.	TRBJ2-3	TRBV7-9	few	TGTGCCAGCAGCTTAGGGGGACTCGCGCTCGGGAGCACAGATACGCAGTATTTT	CASSLGGLALGSTDTQYF
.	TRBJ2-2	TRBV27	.	TGTGCCAGCAGTCAACGACGGAAGGCCCAGGGGACCGGGGAGCTGTTTTTT	CASSQRRKAQGTGELFF
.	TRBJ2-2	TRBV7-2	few	TGTGCCAGATCCTCTTTGCGTCGAGGGAACACCGGGAAGCTGTTTTTT	CARSSLRRGNTGKLFF
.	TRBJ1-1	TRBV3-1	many	TGTGCCAGTCAGCGGGGGACTCAAGCTTTCTTT	CASQRGTQAFF
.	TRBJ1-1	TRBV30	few	TGTGCCTGGGTCACGGAGGGTGGTGAAGCTTTCTTT	CAWVTEGGEAFF
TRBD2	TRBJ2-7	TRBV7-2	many	TGTGCCAGCAGCTTAGACAGCGGGAACTACGAGCAGTACTTC	CASSLDSGNYEQYF
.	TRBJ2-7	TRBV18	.	TGTGCCAGCTCACCTACCGGGACTCCCTACGAGCAGTACTTC	CASSPTGTPYEQYF
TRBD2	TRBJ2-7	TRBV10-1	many	TGCGCCAGCAGTGCGGGGGCGAGCGGGAGAATCTACGAGCAGTACTTC	CASSAGASGRIYEQYF
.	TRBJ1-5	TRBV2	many	TGTGCCAGCAGGGCCGGGACACCGAATCAGCCCCAGCATTTT	CASRAGTPNQPQHF
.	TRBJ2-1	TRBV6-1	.	TGTGCCAGCAGAGGGGGGTTATCCTACAATGAGCAGTTCTTC	CASRGGLSYNEQFF
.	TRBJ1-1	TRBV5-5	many	TGTGCCAGCAGCATACGTATTATGAACACTGAAGCTTTCTTT	CASSIRIMNTEAFF
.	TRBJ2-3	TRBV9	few	TGTGCCAGCAGCGTCCGGAGGGGCGGCACAGATACGCAGTATTTT	CASSVRRGGTDTQYF
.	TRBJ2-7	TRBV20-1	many	TGCAGTGCTAGTGAGGGCTTCTACGAGCAGTACTTC	CSASEGFYEQYF
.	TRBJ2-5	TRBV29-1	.	TGCAGCGTTGCCCCCTGGTCCGGCCCAGAGACCCAGTACTTC	CSVAPWSGPETQYF
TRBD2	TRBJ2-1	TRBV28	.	TGTGCCAGCAGTAATGAACGGGGAGGGGACAATGAGCAGTTCTTC	CASSNERGGDNEQFF
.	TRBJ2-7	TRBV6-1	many	TGTGCCACCAACACCGGGGGAAGCGAGCAGTACTTC	CATNTGGSEQYF
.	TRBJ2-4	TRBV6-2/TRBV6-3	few	TGTGCCAGCACCCTGAACGCCTGGGGGGCCAAAAACATTCAGTACTTC	CASTLNAWGAKNIQYF
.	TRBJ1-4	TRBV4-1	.	TGCGCCAGCAGCCAAGATGGCGGGGAACCAAATGAAAAACTGTTTTTT	CASSQDGGEPNEKLFF
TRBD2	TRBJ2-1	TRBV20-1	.	TGCAGTGCTAGAGATCTTACTAGCGGCAATGAGCAGTTCTTC	CSARDLTSGNEQFF
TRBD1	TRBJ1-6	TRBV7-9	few	TGTGCCAGCAGCTTGATCCGAGACAGGGGTTCACCCCTCCACTTT	CASSLIRDRGSPLHF
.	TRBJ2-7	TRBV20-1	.	TGCAGTGCTAACCCAGGACAGTTGCCATCCTACGAGCAGTACTTC	CSANPGQLPSYEQYF
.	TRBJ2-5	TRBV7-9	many	TGTGCCAGCAGCTTAGCGGATCACGGGGAGACCCAGTACTTC	CASSLADHGETQYF
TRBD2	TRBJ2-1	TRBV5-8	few	TGTGCCAGCAGCATTAGCGGGGGTGAGCAGTTCTTC	CASSISGGEQFF
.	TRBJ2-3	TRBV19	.	TGTGCCAGTAAACGCCGGGACCTGGAGCAAGATACGCAGTATTTT	CASKRRDLEQDTQYF
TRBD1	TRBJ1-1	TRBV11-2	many	TGTGCCAGCAGCTTGAACACAGGGGGCACTGAAGCTTTCTTT	CASSLNTGGTEAFF
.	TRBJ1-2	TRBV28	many	TGTGCCAGCAGTACCGCAAACTATGGCTACACCTTC	CASSTANYGYTF
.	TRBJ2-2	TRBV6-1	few	TGTGCCAGCGGGGCCAGCCTTAACACCGGGGAGCTGTTTTTT	CASGASLNTGELFF
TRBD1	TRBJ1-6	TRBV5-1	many	TGCGCCAGCAGCCGCTGGGGGACAGGAGATTCACCCCTCCACTTT	CASSRWGTGDSPLHF